This T cell receptor beta chain emerged from a study of identical twins. The CDR3 consists of 15 residues. In germline, CDR1 is DFQATT, CDR2 SNEGSKA (reference sequence). V was trimmed by 0 bases and J by 3 bases, leaving 15 bases between them. MiXCR, applied by TCRdb to the 5' RACE reads, yields one record per CDR3 protein. The sample comprises hundreds of thousands of distinct CDR3 sequences, 8.5% to 9.5% of which are singletons, and approximately 7% rests with the top ten. The data were also submitted as part of a second study, on yellow fever vaccine responses in identical twins.

The clonotype comes from a woman younger than 35 in good health. Source material: CD8+ T cells sorted from blood. This chain joins TRBV20-1 and TRBJ2-7; weak D call: TRBD1 (5 bases). The CDR3 region is CSARDVGEGVYEQYF. CDR3 coding DNA: TGCAGTGCTAGAGATGTAGGTGAAGGGGTCTACGAGCAGTACTTC.